This TCR beta chain derives from a study of shared clonotypes between healthy human individuals. Study at large: The cohort comprised a couple of women and a few men. Their ages spanned 18 to 49 years.

Overall study findings and caveats: Generation probabilities of non-shared clonotypes were lower (relative to those shared by all four donors).

About this clone: Antigen: not known. Other DNA sequences from this sample encode an identical CDR3 as well.

Germline V lookup: CDR1 MNHEY, CDR2 SMNVEV (reference sequence). J gave up 6 bases and V 0 bases, and 1 base lay outside the gene matches. The CDR3 totals 15 residues. Genomic DNA of each subset was evenly split across several immunoSEQ plates. In the original workflow: ImmunoSEQ output lacked quality scores and full-length reads, limiting matched filtering. Repertoires were generated with immunoSEQ multiplex PCR, while TCRdb's copy carries only in-frame clones and drops some. V, J and clone size derive from that table, while D and trimming were established from the DNA sequence. The table shows under 1,100,000 clones, with about 77% occurring only once.

Sequenced sample: memory CD4+ T cells sorted from blood. Subset here: CD45RA-negative fraction. The J gene is TRBJ1-5, the V gene TRBV27; 11 bases map to TRBD1. The origin of this receptor is a young man in good health. Here the CDR3 reads CASSLSGTGGQPQHF. The DNA of the CDR3 is TGTGCCAGCAGTTTATCAGGGACAGGGGGTCAGCCCCAGCATTTT.